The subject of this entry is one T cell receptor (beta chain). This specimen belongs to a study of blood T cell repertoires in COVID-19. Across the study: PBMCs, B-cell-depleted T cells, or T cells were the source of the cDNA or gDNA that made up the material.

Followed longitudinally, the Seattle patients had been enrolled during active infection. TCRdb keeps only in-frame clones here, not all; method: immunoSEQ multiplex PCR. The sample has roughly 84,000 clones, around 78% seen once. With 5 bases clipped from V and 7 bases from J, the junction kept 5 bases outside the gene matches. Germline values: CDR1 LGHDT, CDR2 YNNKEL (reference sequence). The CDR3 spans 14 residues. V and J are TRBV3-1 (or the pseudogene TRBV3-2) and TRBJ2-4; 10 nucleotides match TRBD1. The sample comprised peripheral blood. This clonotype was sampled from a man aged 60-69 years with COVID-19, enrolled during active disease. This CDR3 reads CASSAKGQGNIQYF. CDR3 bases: TGTGCCAGCAGCGCAAAGGGACAGGGGAACATTCAGTACTTC.